Below, 14 T cell receptor beta chains from the same sample are listed, as sequenced in a study of beta chain features in type 1 diabetes. Study outcomes and limitations: All four CD4+ subsets from Type 1 diabetes patients carried moderately but significantly shorter TCRB CDR3s.

These receptors' targets are unknown. As every portion of the isolated RNA was reverse transcribed, the sequencing read expressed TCRB transcripts. Repertoires were generated with immunoSEQ multiplex PCR, while TCRdb's copy carries only in-frame clones and drops some. The sample records roughly 230,000 clones, under 13% being singletons. The sequenced sample was naive CD4+ T cells from blood. The receptors originated from a young man with type 1 diabetes.

The rearrangement uses TRBV28 and TRBJ2-5, with D possibly being TRBD2 (5 bases). Germline lookup yields CDR1 MDHEN and CDR2 SYDVKM. The length of the CDR3 is 12 residues. Trimming took 8 bases from V and 5 from J, leaving 12 bases between them. The CDR3 DNA reads as TGTGCCAGCGGTAGCGAGTGGGAGACCCAGTACTTC. It codes for CASGSEWETQYF.

This clone has only a few counts. V and J are TRBV19 and TRBJ1-5; 7 nucleotides line up with TRBD1. This CDR3 contains 15 residues. The V gene's germline CDR1 is LNHDA and CDR2 SQIVND (reference sequence). The V gene end was trimmed by 6 bases and the J gene end by 2 bases; junction bases not matched to a gene: 7. This chain's CDR3 is CASRERQGGNQPQHF. In nucleotides, the CDR3 is TGTGCCAGTAGGGAGCGACAGGGTGGCAATCAGCCCCAGCATTTT.

In its sample, this clone was seen a few times. The V and J genes are TRBV7-2 and TRBJ1-4; 10 bases fit TRBD1. J lost 7 bases, V lost 5 bases, and 4 bases had no gene match. Per the germline V gene, CDR1 is SGHTA and CDR2 is FQGNSA. The CDR3 loop spans 14 amino acids. The CDR3 DNA sequence: TGTGCCAGCAGCCGCGGACAGGGGGGTGAAAAACTGTTTTTT. Amino acids: CASSRGQGGEKLFF. Based on the CDR3 plus reference TRBV7-2 and TRBJ1-4, the full variable domain is GAGVSQSPSNKVTEKGKDVELRCDPISGHTALYWYRQSLGQGLEFLIYFQGNSAPDKSGLPSDRFSAERTGGSVSTLTIQRTQQEDSAVYLCASSRGQGGEKLFFGSGTQLSVL.

This clone has just a few counts. The CDR3 sequence: CASSSTYEQYF. Here the CDR3 DNA reads TGTGCCAGCAGTTCCACCTACGAGCAGTACTTC. V gene TRBV6-5 combines with J gene TRBJ2-7; D remains ambiguous. The CDR3 length is 11 residues. The V gene's germline CDR1 is MNHEY and CDR2 SVGAGI. Trimming stripped 4 bases from V and 2 bases from J, with 3 bases between.

This clone was seen a few times. The V call is TRBV5-1, the J call TRBJ2-2; possible D gene TRBD1, 5 bases. CDR3 length: 17 amino acids. Germline CDR1 and CDR2: SGHRS and YFSETQ. Deletions cut 2 bases from V and 4 bases from J, with 18 bases between. The CDR3 loop is CASSLGRRQRRTGELFF. The CDR3 nucleotides read TGCGCCAGCAGCTTAGGCCGAAGACAGAGGCGCACCGGGGAGCTGTTTTTT.

This clone has a handful of counts. V and J are TRBV5-1 and TRBJ2-7; TRBD1 matches at 7 bases. V gave up 2 bases and J gave up 3 bases; unmatched junction bases: 5. Germline CDR1 is SGHRS and CDR2 is YFSETQ. The CDR3 has 14 amino acids. The CDR3 region has the DNA TGCGCCAGCAGCTTACACCGGGACAGCTACGAGCAGTACTTC. This codes for CASSLHRDSYEQYF.

V usage is TRBV11-2 and J usage is TRBJ2-1, with TRBD2 matching 7 bases. Germline-derived CDR1 and CDR2 are SGHAT and FQNNGV. V dropped 0 bases and J dropped 5; count of bases not matched to a gene: 7. CDR3 length: 16 amino acids. The CDR3 DNA reads as TGTGCCAGCAGCTTAGAGCGGACTAGGGTACACAATGAGCAGTTCTTC. Its protein product is CASSLERTRVHNEQFF.

A note on this clone: This sample includes further DNA sequences coding for the same CDR3. The chain joins TRBV5-4 to TRBJ2-6, with D possibly TRBD1 on 6 matching bases. CDR1 is SGHNT and CDR2 is YYREEE in the germline V gene (reference sequence). V was clipped by 0 bases and J by 4 bases, with 8 bases between them. The CDR3 sequence is 15 residues long. CDR3 amino acids: CASSLGGPGANVLTF. DNA for the CDR3: TGTGCCAGCAGCTTGGGGGGGCCGGGGGCCAACGTCCTGACTTTC.

The V gene is TRBV5-4, the J gene TRBJ2-5; D is unresolved. Trimming pared 4 bases from V and 2 bases from J, leaving 12 bases between. CDR1 and CDR2 (germline): SGHNT, YYREEE (reference sequence). The CDR3 covers 14 residues. The CDR3 loop reads CASSEAQVQETQYF. The CDR3 nucleotides read TGTGCCAGCAGCGAAGCTCAAGTGCAAGAGACCCAGTACTTC.

This chain links TRBV28 with TRBJ2-3, with 10 bases identical to TRBD2. Germline assignment: CDR1 MDHEN and CDR2 SYDVKM. J was trimmed by 1 base and V by 6 bases; bases with no gene match: 4. The CDR3 consists of 15 residues. The CDR3 is CASRTLAGGTDTQYF. Here the CDR3 DNA reads TGTGCCAGCAGAACTCTAGCGGGGGGCACAGATACGCAGTATTTT.

About this clone itself: Other DNA sequences in this specimen translate into the identical CDR3. This chain connects TRBV28 to TRBJ1-2, with D possibly matching TRBD1 (6 bases). The CDR3 contains 12 residues. The germline gives CDR1 MDHEN, CDR2 SYDVKM. V was clipped by 3 bases and J by 8 bases, with 10 bases between them. The CDR3 loop reads CASSLGARGYTF. The CDR3 nucleotides are TGTGCCAGCAGTTTGGGGGCGCGCGGCTACACCTTC.

This clone appeared a few times. The V and J genes are TRBV9 and TRBJ2-1; weak D call: TRBD1 (6 bases). The CDR3 is made up of 15 amino acids. Germline V lookup: CDR1 SGDLS, CDR2 YYNGEE. The V end lost 2 bases, the J end lost 0 bases, and 9 bases lay between the germline ends. The CDR3 sequence is CASSVGASSYNEQFF. CDR3 in DNA: TGTGCCAGCAGCGTGGGGGCGAGCTCCTACAATGAGCAGTTCTTC.

This clone was observed a handful of times. The chain has TRBV19 and TRBJ2-1, with TRBD2 matching over 8 bases. Per the germline V gene, CDR1 is LNHDA and CDR2 is SQIVND (reference sequence). CDR3 size: 14 residues. With V trimmed by 10 bases and J by 8 bases, 13 bases remained unmatched. For the CDR3, the DNA is TGTGCCACCTTGAGCGGGGGACTTCCTCATGAGCAGTTCTTC. Encoded protein: CATLSGGLPHEQFF.

This clone has only a few counts. The rearrangement links TRBV2 to TRBJ1-2; possibly TRBD1 for D (5 bases). CDR3 size: 12 residues. The ends were cut back, 7 bases at V and 4 bases at J, with 10 bases in the middle. Per the germline V gene, CDR1 is SNHLY and CDR2 is FYNNEI. The CDR3 reads CASKSGRYGYTF. CDR3 in DNA: TGTGCCAGCAAGTCAGGGCGCTATGGCTACACCTTC.